This is a list of T cell receptor beta chains from one sample in a study of blood T cell repertoires in COVID-19. Produced via immunoSEQ multiplex PCR; TCRdb's table is partial and in-frame only. Among 300,000 or so clones listed, about 86% were seen once. Sequencing was performed on PBMCs or T cells enriched from blood (not recorded which). The receptors stem from a woman in her thirties or forties with acute COVID-19. Each CDR3 is given with its conserved first and last residue. D genes are given only for firm matches. Some rows mark clone size as missing; the rest say once, few, many or name a class of expanded clone.

cdr3_nt	cdr3_aa	j_call	d_call	clone_size	v_call
TGTGCCACCAGCAGAGTACGGGACTATAACCCAGCGCAGTATTTT	CATSRVRDYNPAQYF	TRBJ2-3	TRBD2	.	TRBV15
TGTGCCAGCAGCGTAGATGGGGGCTCCCCCGGAAACACCATATATTTT	CASSVDGGSPGNTIYF	TRBJ1-3	.	.	TRBV9
TGTGCCAGCAGCCGCGGGGGTGTCCAAGAGACCCAGTACTTC	CASSRGGVQETQYF	TRBJ2-5	TRBD2	.	TRBV7-3
TGTGCCAGTAGTATTTTTGGGACAGGGCCCAATGAGCAGTTCTTC	CASSIFGTGPNEQFF	TRBJ2-1	TRBD1	.	TRBV19
TGCAGCGTTGGAAGAATGGAGGCTGAAGCTTTCTTT	CSVGRMEAEAFF	TRBJ1-1	.	few	TRBV29-1
TGTGCCAGCAGCTTTGGGCAGGGTGAAGCTTTCTTT	CASSFGQGEAFF	TRBJ1-1	.	.	TRBV11-3
TGTGCCAGCAGCTTAGAGAGCGGACAGGTAGAAAAACTGTTTTTT	CASSLESGQVEKLFF	TRBJ1-4	TRBD1	.	TRBV7-9
TGTGCCAGCAGTTACCAGGGTACTGGAAACACCATATATTTT	CASSYQGTGNTIYF	TRBJ1-3	.	once	TRBV6-2/TRBV6-3
TGTGCCAGCAGCTTACAGGGGGCGTATAGCAATCAGCCCCAGCATTTT	CASSLQGAYSNQPQHF	TRBJ1-5	TRBD1	.	TRBV7-8
TGTGCCAGCAGGAGGGACAGGGGAGAGACCCAGTACTTC	CASRRDRGETQYF	TRBJ2-5	TRBD1	once	TRBV12-3/TRBV12-4
TGTGCCAGACCAAACACTCGAAAGAAAGAGGTGGGCAATGAGCAGTTCTTC	CARPNTRKKEVGNEQFF	TRBJ2-1	.	.	TRBV11-3
TGTGCCAGCAGCGCCCGGGACTATGGCTACACCTTC	CASSARDYGYTF	TRBJ1-2	.	.	TRBV6-5
TGTGCCAGCAGCGTAGGGACAGGGGGGAATACGCAGTATTTT	CASSVGTGGNTQYF	TRBJ2-3	TRBD1	.	TRBV9
TGTGCCAGCAGCGACAACCCCCAGGGGGCGGGTTACGAGCAGTACTTC	CASSDNPQGAGYEQYF	TRBJ2-7	TRBD1	.	TRBV7-2
TGTGCCAGCAGCTCCCCGACAGGGACGGGAAACACCATATATTTT	CASSSPTGTGNTIYF	TRBJ1-3	TRBD1	.	TRBV7-9
TGTGCCAGCAGGGAGACCAGGGGATCTGGGGGCGGCTACACCTTC	CASRETRGSGGGYTF	TRBJ1-2	.	.	TRBV28
TGTGCCAGTAGTAACAGGGGGATGAACACTGAAGCTTTCTTT	CASSNRGMNTEAFF	TRBJ1-1	TRBD1	.	TRBV19
TGTGCCAGCTCAGGGTTACAGGGGAACACTGAAGCTTTCTTT	CASSGLQGNTEAFF	TRBJ1-1	.	once	TRBV18
TGTGCCAGCAGTTTAATCAGGCCCCCTAATGAAAAACTGTTTTTT	CASSLIRPPNEKLFF	TRBJ1-4	.	few	TRBV27
TGTGCCAGCAGCTTAGACGGAGGGACCCAGTACTTC	CASSLDGGTQYF	TRBJ2-5	.	.	TRBV7-2
TGTGCCAGCAGCCCGAGCACAGATACGCAGTATTTT	CASSPSTDTQYF	TRBJ2-3	.	.	TRBV7-3
TGTGCCAGCAGCTCCAATCCGGGACTAGGGTGGAAGGAGACCCAGTACTTC	CASSSNPGLGWKETQYF	TRBJ2-5	TRBD2	.	TRBV7-2
TGTGCCAGCAGGGCCGAGGGGGCTAGTCAGCCCCAGCATTTT	CASRAEGASQPQHF	TRBJ1-5	TRBD1	.	TRBV6-5
TGTGCCAGTTCGAATGGAGTCACTGAAGCTTTCTTT	CASSNGVTEAFF	TRBJ1-1	.	.	TRBV12-3/TRBV12-4
TGTGCCAGCAGTTTGACACAGGGGGTAAGCAACGAGCAGTACTTC	CASSLTQGVSNEQYF	TRBJ2-7	TRBD1	.	TRBV6-9
TGTGCCAGCAGCACTGTAACAGGGGCCGCTCTAAACATTCAGTACTTC	CASSTVTGAALNIQYF	TRBJ2-4	TRBD1	.	TRBV3-1/TRBV3-2
TGCGCCAGCAGTCCTGGTCCGGGTCAGCCCCAGCATTTT	CASSPGPGQPQHF	TRBJ1-5	.	.	TRBV5-1
TGCGCCAGCAATCAGGGAACAGGGAAGTTGTACGGCTACACCTTC	CASNQGTGKLYGYTF	TRBJ1-2	.	.	TRBV5-1
TGTGCCAGCTCTCGGAGGGGACAGATCAACACTGAAGCTTTCTTT	CASSRRGQINTEAFF	TRBJ1-1	TRBD1	.	TRBV18
TGTGCCAGTAGCGGAGGCGCCTACGAGCAGTACTTC	CASSGGAYEQYF	TRBJ2-7	.	once	TRBV19
TGTGCCAGCGAATGGCAGGGGGCGAGTGGAAACACCATATATTTT	CASEWQGASGNTIYF	TRBJ1-3	TRBD1	few	TRBV6-5
TGTGCCAGCAGCGGAGAGGTGGAGGCAGGACCTACCGTGGGCGCTGAAGCTTTCTTT	CASSGEVEAGPTVGAEAFF	TRBJ1-1	.	.	TRBV9
TGTGCCAGCAGCTCGGGAATAGATCAGCCCCAGCATTTT	CASSSGIDQPQHF	TRBJ1-5	.	.	TRBV5-4
TGTGCCAGTAGTCCCCAGGGTTACCTGAACACTGAAGCTTTCTTT	CASSPQGYLNTEAFF	TRBJ1-1	.	.	TRBV19
TGCAGTGCTAAGCGAGACTACGAGCAGTACTTC	CSAKRDYEQYF	TRBJ2-7	.	.	TRBV20-1
TGTGCCAGCAGTTTTAACGGGAGAGGTGAGCAGTACTTC	CASSFNGRGEQYF	TRBJ2-7	.	once	TRBV12-3/TRBV12-4
TGTGCCAGCAGCGTAGACAGGGTCGGCACCGGGGAGCTGTTTTTT	CASSVDRVGTGELFF	TRBJ2-2	.	once	TRBV9
TGTGCCAGCAGGCAGGACAGGTTTTCCACCGGGGAGCTGTTTTTT	CASRQDRFSTGELFF	TRBJ2-2	TRBD1	.	TRBV5-4
TGTGCCAGCAGTTTACTCGGGCAACAGGGGAACTATGGCTACACCTTC	CASSLLGQQGNYGYTF	TRBJ1-2	TRBD1	.	TRBV28
TGTGCCATCATGGGACAGGGGAGAGGTGGGAACACTGAAGCTTTCTTT	CAIMGQGRGGNTEAFF	TRBJ1-1	TRBD1	few	TRBV10-3
TGTGCCAGCAGCCCCGGGACTAGCGTTAGCAATGAGCAGTTCTTC	CASSPGTSVSNEQFF	TRBJ2-1	TRBD2	.	TRBV7-9
TGTGCCAGCAGCTCGAGCAATGGCTACGAGCAGTACTTC	CASSSSNGYEQYF	TRBJ2-7	.	.	TRBV7-9
TGTGCCAGCAGTTTAGCGGGAGGGACCTACAATGAGCAGTTCTTC	CASSLAGGTYNEQFF	TRBJ2-1	TRBD2	.	TRBV2
TGTGCCAGCTCTCGGGATCTAGCGGGGACATACGAGCAGTACTTC	CASSRDLAGTYEQYF	TRBJ2-7	TRBD2	.	TRBV18
TGTGCCAGCAGCTTAGTGGCGGGGGATTACACCGGGGAGCGGTTTTTT	CASSLVAGDYTGERFF	TRBJ2-2	TRBD2	.	TRBV7-2
TGTGCCAGCAGCTTAGACGGGAGTCTGACAGATACGCAGTATTTT	CASSLDGSLTDTQYF	TRBJ2-3	.	.	TRBV11-3
TGTGCCAGCAGCTCTCGGGACAGGGAATCCGGGGAGCTGTTTTTT	CASSSRDRESGELFF	TRBJ2-2	TRBD1	.	TRBV5-4
TGTGCCAGCTACCTGGCGGGGGTCTCTGGCTACACCTTC	CASYLAGVSGYTF	TRBJ1-2	.	.	TRBV2
TGTGCCATCGGCGAAAGGACAGGGGATTCGGGTGGCTACACCTTC	CAIGERTGDSGGYTF	TRBJ1-2	TRBD1	.	TRBV10-3
TGTGCCATCAATCGCCCGGGACAAAACACCGGGGAGCTGTTTTTT	CAINRPGQNTGELFF	TRBJ2-2	.	.	TRBV10-3
TGTGCCAGCAGCTCCGCTACAGGGGGCAAATTCTACGAGCAGTACTTC	CASSSATGGKFYEQYF	TRBJ2-7	TRBD1	.	TRBV2
TGTGCCAGCAGTTACTCGAAATACAGGGCGTACACTGAAGCTTTCTTT	CASSYSKYRAYTEAFF	TRBJ1-1	.	.	TRBV6-5
TGTGCCAGCAGCCCCGGACTAGCGGGGGACCAAGAGACCCAGTACTTC	CASSPGLAGDQETQYF	TRBJ2-5	TRBD2	.	TRBV9
TGTGCCAGTAGTATTACAATCAATCAGCCCCAGCATTTT	CASSITINQPQHF	TRBJ1-5	.	.	TRBV19
TGTGCCAGCGAACTAGCGGGGGAGACCCAGTACTTC	CASELAGETQYF	TRBJ2-5	TRBD2	.	TRBV2
TGTGCTAGTGCAGATGCCGACAGGTTAAACAATGAGCAGTTCTTC	CASADADRLNNEQFF	TRBJ2-1	.	.	TRBV12-5
TGTGCCAGCAGTTCGACCAGGGGGCCCTATGGCTACACCTTC	CASSSTRGPYGYTF	TRBJ1-2	TRBD1	few	TRBV27